Listed here is a single T cell receptor beta chain. Its target is not known. The ends were cut back, 3 bases at V and 2 bases at J, with 14 bases in the middle. CDR1 is SGHVS, CDR2 FQNEAQ, per germline. There are 16 residues in the CDR3. The sample comes from a study of post-analysis software for immune sequencing data. Study-level findings and limits: Compared with controls, patients had more of roughly five TRBV segments, including TRBV5-6, TRBV5-1 and TRBV20-1. Among multiple sclerosis patients, normalized Chao1 diversity was significantly below that of controls. The authors found that F measure strongly co-clustered same-batch samples.

Built from TCR beta cDNA, the libraries had unique molecular identifiers in them. TCRdb reprocessed the PCR reads via MiXCR and lists one record per CDR3 protein. The table has 450,000 to 650,000 distinct CDR3 sequences, 44% seen once. The TCR comes from a girl aged 10 to 17 with multiple sclerosis. The sample was blood. The chain has TRBV7-8 and TRBJ2-1; D assignment may be TRBD1 or TRBD2 (5 bases each). The CDR3 sequence: CASSFFDGATYNEQFF. The CDR3 DNA follows: TGTGCCAGCAGCTTCTTTGACGGGGCAACCTACAATGAGCAGTTCTTC.